The clone carrying this T cell receptor (beta chain) was seen a handful of times. Its specificity is unknown. This entry is derived from a study of beta chain features in type 1 diabetes. Study conclusions and caveats: The study left unresolved whether HLA type influences TCRB rearrangement.

Reverse transcribing all isolated RNA meant expressed TCRB transcripts were sequenced. Here immunoSEQ multiplex PCR was the method, and the copy in TCRdb shows in-frame clones only, minus some. The sample comprises about 160,000 clones, 7.5% to 9.5% of which are singletons, and 2% to 3% rests with the top ten. Researchers reported sorting CD4+ naive, central memory, regulatory and stem cell-like memory cells via CD45RO/CCR7/CD25/CD127/CD95/CD27. This TCR was recovered from a woman in her late teens or twenties in good health. The sequencing input was central memory CD4+ T cells from blood.

The CDR3 coding sequence is TGCGCCAGCAGCACTGGACAGGGGGTTGCCTACAATGAGCAGTTCTTC. Residues: CASSTGQGVAYNEQFF. The V gene is TRBV5-1, the J gene TRBJ2-1, with TRBD1 identical over 10 bases. Per the germline V gene, CDR1 is SGHRS and CDR2 is YFSETQ. Germline trimming cut 4 bases from V and 2 bases from J; bases unmatched to any gene: 6. The CDR3 totals 16 residues.